Below, 28 T cell receptor beta chains from the same sample are listed, as sequenced in a study of beta chain features in type 1 diabetes. Sequencing targeted expressed TCRB transcripts, as all isolated RNA had been reverse transcribed. Here immunoSEQ multiplex PCR was the method, and the copy in TCRdb shows in-frame clones only, minus some. The sample lists about 900,000 clones; under 20% were seen once. The sequenced sample consisted of naive CD4+ T cells from blood. These receptors all come from a woman aged 18-29 years in good health.

The chain couples TRBV7-2 to TRBJ2-5, with D perhaps assigned TRBD1 or TRBD2 (5 bases each). The CDR3 totals 13 residues. Deletions cut 3 bases from V and 3 bases from J, with 8 bases between. The V gene's germline CDR1 is SGHTA and CDR2 FQGNSA. The DNA of the CDR3 is TGTGCCAGCAGCTTGGGACGGAAAGAGACCCAGTACTTC. Protein sequence: CASSLGRKETQYF. Looking up the rest from reference TRBV7-2 and TRBJ2-5 gives the full variable domain: GAGVSQSPSNKVTEKGKDVELRCDPISGHTALYWYRQSLGQGLEFLIYFQGNSAPDKSGLPSDRFSAERTGGSVSTLTIQRTQQEDSAVYLCASSLGRKETQYFGPGTRLLVL.

This clone was seen a handful of times. The chain joins TRBV28 to TRBJ1-1; 7 positions agree with TRBD1. CDR1 is MDHEN, CDR2 SYDVKM, per germline. V was pared by 6 bases and J by 0 bases, with 4 bases of the junction left unmatched. This CDR3 has 14 amino acids. DNA of the CDR3: TGTGCCAGCAGGACGGGACAGTTGAACACTGAAGCTTTCTTT. Protein sequence: CASRTGQLNTEAFF.

Regarding this clone: An end of the junction differs from the germline gene, which may be a read error. The chain employs TRBV5-1 and TRBJ2-7, with D possibly TRBD1 on 6 matching bases. This CDR3 region has 14 residues. Looked up from germline, CDR1 is SGHRS and CDR2 is YFSETQ. In DNA, the CDR3 is TGCGCCAGCAGCTTAGGCGGACAGACCTACAAGCAGTACTTC. Its protein is CASSLGGQTYKQYF.

The chain combines TRBV29-1 with TRBJ1-1, with D uncertain. CDR3 length: 13 residues. The germline V gene encodes CDR1 SQVTM and CDR2 ANQGSEA. V was trimmed by 6 bases and J by 1 base, leaving 12 bases between them. The CDR3 DNA reads TGCAGCGTCCCCGACCTGAAGAACACTGAAGCTTTCTTT. It yields the protein CSVPDLKNTEAFF.

The CDR3 reads CASSGYNTGELFF. In DNA, the CDR3 is TGTGCCAGTAGCGGTTATAATACCGGGGAGCTGTTTTTT. The V gene is TRBV19, the J gene TRBJ2-2; D ambiguous. The CDR3 length is 13 residues. The V gene lost 6 bases and the J gene lost 5 bases, with 10 bases spanning the gap. The germline CDR1 and CDR2 sequences are LNHDA and SQIVND (reference sequence). Supplemented by reference TRBV19 and TRBJ2-2, the full variable domain reads DGGITQSPKYLFRKEGQNVTLSCEQNLNHDAMYWYRQDPGQGLRLIYYSQIVNDFQKGDIAEGYSVSREKKESFPLTVTSAQKNPTAFYLCASSGYNTGELFFGEGSRLTVL.

J is TRBJ1-1 and V is TRBV29-1; the D is unclear. Germline values: CDR1 SQVTM, CDR2 ANQGSEA. The CDR3 runs to 14 residues. Trimming shortened V by 2 bases and J by 1 base, and 11 bases separated the two germline ends. In DNA, the CDR3 is TGCAGCGTTGAACTCTGGACGGAGAACACTGAAGCTTTCTTT. Its translation: CSVELWTENTEAFF. The full variable domain, its missing parts supplied by reference TRBV29-1 and TRBJ1-1, is SAVISQKPSRDICQRGTSLTIQCQVDSQVTMMFWYRQQPGQSLTLIATANQGSEATYESGFVIDKFPISRPNLTFSTLTVSNMSPEDSSIYLCSVELWTENTEAFFGQGTRLTVV.

The rearrangement links TRBV7-9 to TRBJ1-1; D remains unclear. V was clipped by 2 bases and J by 10 bases, with 11 bases between them. The CDR3 loop spans 12 amino acids. Germline CDR1 is SEHNR and CDR2 is FQNEAQ (reference sequence). CDR3 loop: CASSLIGSGAFF. The DNA for the CDR3 is TGTGCCAGCAGCTTAATCGGGAGTGGAGCTTTCTTT. Based on the CDR3 plus reference TRBV7-9 and TRBJ1-1, the full variable domain is DTGVSQNPRHKITKRGQNVTFRCDPISEHNRLYWYRQTLGQGPEFLTYFQNEAQLEKSRLLSDRFSAERPKGSFSTLEIQRTEQGDSAMYLCASSLIGSGAFFGQGTRLTVV.

In its sample, this clone was seen a few times. The chain is built from TRBV11-2 and TRBJ2-7; maybe TRBD1 (5 bases). Deletions cut 4 bases from V and 2 bases from J, with 21 bases between. The V gene's germline CDR1 is SGHAT and CDR2 FQNNGV. This CDR3 spans 17 amino acids. The CDR3 reads CASSSVTTAGNPYEQYF. The CDR3 region has the DNA TGTGCCAGCAGCTCCGTAACTACCGCAGGGAACCCCTACGAGCAGTACTTC.

The chain combines TRBV6-1 with TRBJ2-3; D gene unclear. Trimming took off 2 bases at V and 2 bases at J, with 2 bases between the two ends. CDR3 size: 12 residues. Germline V gives CDR1 MNHNS, CDR2 SASEGT. The CDR3 DNA reads as TGTGCCAGCAGTGAAATCACAGATACGCAGTATTTT. Translation: CASSEITDTQYF.

This chain's CDR3 is CAISRTITDTQYF. The CDR3 DNA reads as TGTGCCATCAGTAGGACTATCACAGATACGCAGTATTTT. The rearrangement links TRBV10-3 to TRBJ2-3; the D gene is possibly TRBD2 (6 bases). Germline CDR1 is ENHRY and CDR2 is SYGVKD. The V and J ends lost 5 bases and 2 bases respectively, with 8 bases between them. The CDR3 is 13 amino acids.

A few counts support this clone. This chain joins TRBV10-3 and TRBJ2-7; a weak D match, TRBD1 (6 bases). This CDR3 is built from 11 residues. Germline CDR1 reads ENHRY; CDR2 reads SYGVKD. V was shortened by 10 bases and J by 4 bases, with 11 bases between the two germline ends. CDR3 in amino acids: CATRTEYEQYF. CDR3 coding DNA: TGTGCCACCCGGACAGAGTACGAGCAGTACTTC.

This clone was counted a few times. V gene TRBV10-3 combines with J gene TRBJ2-3; D possibly matches TRBD1 or TRBD2 (5 bases each). The CDR3 sequence is 16 residues long. The V gene lost 0 bases and the J gene lost 0 bases, with 10 bases spanning the gap. Germline CDR1 is ENHRY and CDR2 is SYGVKD. Here the CDR3 DNA reads TGTGCCATCAGTGAGTCCCCTGGGGGTAGCACAGATACGCAGTATTTT. It translates to CAISESPGGSTDTQYF.

The CDR3 sequence is CSVSPGTASTDTQYF. The CDR3 nucleotides are TGCAGCGTCTCACCCGGGACAGCGAGCACAGATACGCAGTATTTT. J is TRBJ2-3 and V is TRBV29-1; 7 bases are shared with TRBD1. Looked up from germline, CDR1 is SQVTM and CDR2 is ANQGSEA. This CDR3 is built from 15 residues. V dropped 6 bases and J dropped 0; count of bases not matched to a gene: 9.

The rearrangement joins TRBV7-2 to TRBJ1-2; 10 nucleotides match TRBD1. The CDR3 length is 15 residues. The V segment lost 5 bases and the J segment 10 bases; nucleotides outside the gene matches: 13. The germline CDR1 and CDR2 sequences are SGHTA and FQGNSA. The CDR3 DNA reads TGTGCCAGCAGCCGGAGGAGGACAGGGGGTGGTTCCTACACCTTC. Its translation: CASSRRRTGGGSYTF.

This chain uses TRBV30 with TRBJ1-5, with D unclear. The germline V gene has CDR1 GTSNPN and CDR2 SVGIG (reference sequence). This CDR3 is built from 14 residues. Between the trimmed V and J ends, which lost 0 bases and 3 bases, there was a span of 9 bases. The CDR3 loop reads CAWSVEQNNQPQHF. In DNA form, the CDR3 reads TGTGCCTGGAGTGTAGAGCAGAACAATCAGCCCCAGCATTTT.

This clone was counted between two and nine times. This chain connects TRBV18 to TRBJ1-4; D gene ambiguous. V gave up 5 bases and J gave up 4 bases, with 11 bases separating them. The CDR3 spans 14 residues. CDR1 is KGHSH, CDR2 LQKENI, per germline. Here the CDR3 reads CASSSQELNEKLFF. CDR3 in DNA: TGTGCCAGCTCATCCCAGGAGCTTAATGAAAAACTGTTTTTT.

V usage is TRBV7-2 and J usage is TRBJ2-7, with 13 bases that match TRBD2. Germline assignment: CDR1 SGHTA and CDR2 FQGNSA. The V and J ends lost 5 bases and 4 bases, in that order; junction bases with no gene match: 11. The CDR3 has 17 residues. CDR3 coding DNA: TGTGCCAGCAGCCCGAGGACTAGCGGGAGTATGGGGTACGAGCAGTACTTC. Translation: CASSPRTSGSMGYEQYF.

The chain joins TRBV7-2 to TRBJ2-3; 7 nucleotides agree with TRBD2. Germline CDR1 reads SGHTA; CDR2 reads FQGNSA. The CDR3 consists of 15 residues. Trimming removed 8 bases from V and 2 bases from J; junction bases left unmatched: 10. The CDR3 is CASLLAPTLTDTQYF. The DNA for the CDR3 is TGTGCCAGCCTACTAGCGCCTACCCTCACAGATACGCAGTATTTT.

The rearrangement uses TRBV7-9 and TRBJ1-1; the match to TRBD1 covers 9 bases. The CDR3 has 15 residues. Unmatched junction bases numbered 5, after V lost 5 bases and J lost 1 base. Germline CDR1 reads SEHNR; CDR2 reads FQNEAQ (reference sequence). In DNA form, the CDR3 reads TGTGCCAGCAGCGAACGACAGGGGGAGAACACTGAAGCTTTCTTT. Translation: CASSERQGENTEAFF.

The CDR3 is CASSSNRRGVYEQYF. The DNA for the CDR3 is TGTGCCAGCAGTTCGAATCGCAGGGGGGTCTACGAGCAGTACTTC. The V gene is TRBV28, the J gene TRBJ2-7; perhaps TRBD1 as D (7 bases). V lost 4 bases to trimming and J lost 3 bases, with 16 bases between them. This CDR3 region has 15 residues. Per germline, CDR1 MDHEN and CDR2 SYDVKM.

A few counts support this clone. The V call is TRBV2, the J call TRBJ2-7; unclear D gene. The germline CDR1 and CDR2 sequences are SNHLY and FYNNEI. This CDR3 has 14 amino acids. Trimming removed 7 bases at V and 1 base at J, with 14 bases between. The CDR3 DNA reads as TGTGCCAGCAAAGGATGGCTGGGGTCCTACGAGCAGTACTTC. Its translation: CASKGWLGSYEQYF.

This clone came up a few times. This sequence joins TRBV30 and TRBJ1-3, with a weak D call TRBD1 (5 bases). This CDR3 is 18 amino acids long. CDR1 is GTSNPN and CDR2 is SVGIG in the germline V gene (reference sequence). V was shortened by 0 bases and J by 0 bases, with 18 bases between the two germline ends. This chain's CDR3 is CAWSVPPGRGTSGNTIYF. CDR3 nucleotide sequence: TGTGCCTGGAGTGTCCCCCCGGGACGGGGGACCTCTGGAAACACCATATATTTT.

Concerning this clone itself: In the same sample, other DNA sequences code for this CDR3. This rearrangement joins TRBV5-1 to TRBJ2-5; 10 bases align to TRBD1. This CDR3 has 14 amino acids. Germline loops: CDR1 SGHRS, CDR2 YFSETQ. J lost 5 bases, V lost 4 bases, and 5 bases had no gene match. Here the CDR3 reads CASSTGQGGETQYF. In DNA, the CDR3 is TGCGCCAGCAGCACCGGACAGGGGGGCGAGACCCAGTACTTC.

The V gene is TRBV28, the J gene TRBJ1-2, with TRBD1 as a possible D gene (5 bases). With 4 bases removed from V and 6 bases from J, the gap between germline ends came to 15 bases. The CDR3 spans 14 residues. The germline V gene has CDR1 MDHEN and CDR2 SYDVKM. The CDR3 protein is CASSSLYRGDGYTF. The CDR3 DNA follows: TGTGCCAGCAGTTCTCTGTATAGGGGCGATGGCTACACCTTC.

A few counts support this clone. J is TRBJ2-7 and V is TRBV7-8; D is perhaps TRBD2 (6 bases). V dropped 0 bases and J dropped 3 bases, with 18 bases sitting between them. The CDR3 consists of 17 residues. Germline V CDR1 and CDR2: SGHVS, FQNEAQ. The CDR3 DNA reads as TGTGCCAGCAGCTTAGCTCTCATTGCGGGAACAGGCTACGAGCAGTACTTC. Translated, it gives CASSLALIAGTGYEQYF.

The chain employs TRBV5-1 and TRBJ2-3; TRBD2 matches at 10 bases. The CDR3 is made up of 16 amino acids. Trimming removed 8 bases from V and 2 bases from J; junction bases left unmatched: 11. Looked up from germline, CDR1 is SGHRS and CDR2 is YFSETQ. The CDR3 DNA reads TGCGCCAGTAAAGCGGGAGGGCCTTTCCTCACAGATACGCAGTATTTT. This sequence encodes CASKAGGPFLTDTQYF.

In DNA, the CDR3 is TGTGCCAGCAGTCCCACCGATGCGGGCACAAGACTCTATGGCTACACCTTC. This sequence encodes CASSPTDAGTRLYGYTF. The rearrangement joins TRBV28 to TRBJ1-2, with D hard to call. The V gene's germline CDR1 is MDHEN and CDR2 SYDVKM. Trimming shortened V by 5 bases and J by 4 bases, and 23 bases separated the two germline ends. This CDR3 region has 17 residues.

The chain combines TRBV9 with TRBJ2-7, with a possible D match to TRBD2 (5 bases). Germline V gives CDR1 SGDLS, CDR2 YYNGEE. Trimming pared 3 bases from V and 5 bases from J, leaving 9 bases between. This CDR3 is 12 amino acids long. This chain's CDR3 is CASSAHGDEQYF. Written as DNA, the CDR3 is TGTGCCAGCAGCGCCCACGGGGACGAGCAGTACTTC.